The source of this T cell receptor (beta chain) is a study of T cells in narcolepsy. Across the whole study: Donors had narcolepsy type 1 or type 2, or were healthy controls. Broader study findings: In some patient and control memory CD4+ samples, autoreactive clones were absent. Reportedly, autoreactive clonotypes were serially detected in patients' blood but not controls'. HCRT-specific and TRIB2-specific autoreactive clonotypes appeared among same-patient CSF and blood CD4+ clonotypes.

Notes on this clone: Its target is unknown.

The data were produced by immunoSEQ multiplex PCR, yet TCRdb's version contains in-frame clones alone and is incomplete. The sample comprises some 32,000 clones, almost 80% of which are singletons, and roughly 4% rests with the top ten. The CDR3 is made up of 13 amino acids. Trimming cost V 5 bases and J 5 bases, with 12 bases left between them. The germline V gene encodes CDR1 MNHEY and CDR2 SMNVEV (reference sequence). The clonotype comes from a human donor in good health. V is TRBV27 and J is TRBJ1-1, with D perhaps TRBD1 (5 bases). The sequenced sample was memory (CD45RA-) CD4+ T cells from blood. In nucleotides, the CDR3 is TGTGCCAGCAGTCGGGAGGGGCGGACTGAAGCTTTCTTT. Amino acids: CASSREGRTEAFF.